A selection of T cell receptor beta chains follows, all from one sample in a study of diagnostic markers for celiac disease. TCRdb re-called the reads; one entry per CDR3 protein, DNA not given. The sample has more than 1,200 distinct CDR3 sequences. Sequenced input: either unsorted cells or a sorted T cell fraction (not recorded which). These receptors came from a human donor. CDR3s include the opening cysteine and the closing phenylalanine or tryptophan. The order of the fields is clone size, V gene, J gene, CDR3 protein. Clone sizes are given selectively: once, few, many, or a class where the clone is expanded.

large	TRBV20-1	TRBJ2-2	CSARGPAGVPTGELFF
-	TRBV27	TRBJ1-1	CASSFSGPGGTEAFF
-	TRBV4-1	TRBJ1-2	CASSQELTSNYGYTF
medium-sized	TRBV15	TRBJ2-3	CATSSTSTDTQYF
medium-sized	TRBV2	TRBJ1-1	CASSWDGTEAFF
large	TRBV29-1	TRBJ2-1	CSVVGFTNEQFF
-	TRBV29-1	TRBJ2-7	CSVEVGSGRPYF
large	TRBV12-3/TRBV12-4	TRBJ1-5	CASSKTNSNQPQHF
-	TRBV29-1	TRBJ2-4	CSANGPFGLIQYF
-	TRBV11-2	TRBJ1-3	CASSLLGFPGNTIYF
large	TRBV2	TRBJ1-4	CASSPALEEKLFF
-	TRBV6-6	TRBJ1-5	CASSGKNSNQPQHF
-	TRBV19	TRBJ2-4	CASSIEGLAAGNIQYF
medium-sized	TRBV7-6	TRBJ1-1	CASRELVNTEAFF
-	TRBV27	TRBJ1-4	CASSFRGGGEKLFF
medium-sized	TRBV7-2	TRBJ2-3	CASSLGVPGGSDTQYF
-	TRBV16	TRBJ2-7	CASSPEARGSSYEQYF
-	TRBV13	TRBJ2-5	CASSTTGVIETQYF
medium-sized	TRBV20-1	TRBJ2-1	CSAQVASSYNEQFF
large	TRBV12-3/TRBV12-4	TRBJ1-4	CASSLRTGMGQKLFF
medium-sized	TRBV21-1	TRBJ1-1	CASSTPGGGGNTEAFF
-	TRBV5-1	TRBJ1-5	CASSLEGYSNQPQHF
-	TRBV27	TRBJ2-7	CASRRGGETYEQYF
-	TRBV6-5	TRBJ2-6	CASSRVLSLGGANVLTF
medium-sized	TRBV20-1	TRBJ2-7	CSARSPPWAGDYEQYF
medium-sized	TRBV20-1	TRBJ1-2	CSARESTVFNGYTF
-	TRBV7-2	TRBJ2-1	CASSLSARSSEQFF
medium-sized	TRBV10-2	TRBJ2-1	CASRAGQGFNEQFF
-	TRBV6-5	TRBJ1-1	CASSAGQGARKAFF
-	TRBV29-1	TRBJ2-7	CSGQGTGGTYEQYF
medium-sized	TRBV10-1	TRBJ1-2	CASSEQTAYGYTF
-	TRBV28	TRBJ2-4	CASRPTGRAKNIQYF
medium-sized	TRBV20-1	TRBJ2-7	CSASGGPYEQYF
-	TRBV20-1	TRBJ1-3	CSARGGADGNTIYF
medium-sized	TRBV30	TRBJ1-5	CAWSEWTLGPQHF
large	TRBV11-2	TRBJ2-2	CASSSNTGELFF
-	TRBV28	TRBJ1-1	CASSSQGMTEAFF